The 25 T cell receptor beta chains reported below all come from one sample, sequenced in a study of patients and donors after allogeneic stem cell transplantation. TCRdb reprocessed the RT-PCR reads with MiXCR, giving one entry per CDR3 protein. The top ten hold 65% to 85% of the sample, which has fewer than 30,000 distinct CDR3 sequences, 35% to 45% seen once. Sequenced sample: blood, either unsorted or a sorted T cell fraction (not recorded which). These receptor sequences come from a human donor who was either an allogeneic HSCT recipient or a stem cell or donor lymphocyte infusion donor (not recorded which). It is not recorded whose cells these are; they may come from a transplant donor.

This clonotype has a handful of counts. The J gene is TRBJ2-1, the V gene TRBV9; D is ambiguous. The ends were cut back, 0 bases at V and 4 bases at J, with 5 bases in the middle. This CDR3 has 13 residues. Germline V gene lookup returns CDR1 SGDLS and CDR2 YYNGEE. CDR3 loop: CASSVVGYNEQFF. As DNA, the CDR3 is TGTGCCAGCAGCGTAGTGGGGTACAATGAGCAGTTCTTC.

The V gene is TRBV24-1, the J gene TRBJ2-3; 7 bases match TRBD2. The V segment lost 12 bases and the J segment 1 base; nucleotides outside the gene matches: 9. The germline CDR1 and CDR2 sequences are KGHDR and SFDVKD. The CDR3 covers 14 residues. The CDR3 sequence: CAPNHGRRTDTQYF. The CDR3 DNA sequence: TGTGCCCCGAACCACGGGAGGCGCACAGATACGCAGTATTTT.

V and J are TRBV5-1 and TRBJ1-6; D is unclear. The germline V gene has CDR1 SGHRS and CDR2 YFSETQ. The CDR3 is made up of 13 amino acids. V dropped 0 bases and J dropped 8 bases, with 6 bases sitting between them. The CDR3 sequence is CASSLDHDSPLHF. CDR3 coding DNA: TGCGCCAGCAGCTTGGATCATGATTCACCCCTCCACTTT.

V is TRBV19 and J is TRBJ2-2; TRBD1 aligns across 7 bases. The J segment lost 6 bases and the V segment lost 7 bases, leaving 11 bases of the junction unmatched. The CDR3 spans 15 residues. Germline CDR1 reads LNHDA; CDR2 reads SQIVND (reference sequence). CDR3 nucleotides: TGTGCCAGTACCTTGGGACAGCCCAGTCCCGGGGAGCTGTTTTTT. It codes for CASTLGQPSPGELFF. Full variable domain (rest looked up from reference TRBV19 and TRBJ2-2): DGGITQSPKYLFRKEGQNVTLSCEQNLNHDAMYWYRQDPGQGLRLIYYSQIVNDFQKGDIAEGYSVSREKKESFPLTVTSAQKNPTAFYLCASTLGQPSPGELFFGEGSRLTVL.

This clonotype was recorded a few times. This chain uses TRBV5-6 with TRBJ2-3; a possible D gene is TRBD1 (5 bases). V lost 4 bases and J 4 bases, leaving 10 bases between the germline ends. The CDR3 runs to 13 residues. The V gene's germline CDR1 is SGHDT and CDR2 YYEEEE. As DNA, the CDR3 is TGTGCCAGCAGCCTAGGGGTGGCAGATACGCAGTATTTT. Its translation is CASSLGVADTQYF.

The chain combines TRBV7-9 with TRBJ1-5, with D maybe TRBD1 (5 bases). The V and J ends lost 1 base and 5 bases respectively, with 6 bases between them. The CDR3 runs 13 residues. CDR1 is SEHNR and CDR2 is FQNEAQ in the germline V gene (reference sequence). This CDR3 reads CASSLGGDQPQHF. The DNA of the CDR3 is TGTGCCAGCAGCTTAGGAGGGGATCAGCCCCAGCATTTT.

This clonotype was counted only a few times. This sequence joins TRBV7-2 and TRBJ2-3; the D is unclear. Between the trimmed V and J ends, which lost 5 bases and 3 bases, there was a span of 12 bases. The CDR3 has 14 residues. CDR1 is SGHTA and CDR2 is FQGNSA in the germline V gene. Here the CDR3 reads CASSHLLGTDTQYF. As DNA, the CDR3 is TGTGCCAGCAGCCACCTCCTCGGGACAGATACGCAGTATTTT.

There are a few counts of this clonotype. The chain uses TRBV12-3 or TRBV12-4 and TRBJ1-4; 7 bases are shared with TRBD1. CDR3 size: 14 residues. The V and J ends lost 1 base and 8 bases, in that order; junction bases with no gene match: 4. This CDR3 reads CASSLGGTEEKLFF. CDR3 DNA sequence: TGTGCCAGCAGTTTAGGTGGGACAGAAGAAAAACTGTTTTTT.

The gene calls are TRBV3-1 and TRBJ2-5, with a possible D match to TRBD2 (6 bases). Trimming pared 0 bases from V and 5 bases from J, leaving 19 bases between. Germline CDR1 is LGHDT and CDR2 is YNNKEL (reference sequence). The CDR3 loop spans 17 amino acids. The CDR3 sequence is CASSQEAGLTNGETQYF. CDR3 nucleotide sequence: TGTGCCAGCAGCCAAGAAGCCGGACTAACAAACGGTGAGACCCAGTACTTC.

The V call is TRBV5-5, the J call TRBJ1-1; D may be TRBD1 (6 bases). V was pared by 2 bases and J by 4 bases, with 9 bases between. The CDR3 consists of 13 residues. The germline CDR1 and CDR2 sequences are SGHKS and YYEKEE (reference sequence). The CDR3 DNA sequence: TGTGCCAGCAGCTTCAAGGGGGGCACTGAAGCTTTCTTT. Its translation: CASSFKGGTEAFF.

The chain has TRBV11-2 and TRBJ2-1, with unresolved D. Germline V gene data show CDR1 as SGHAT and CDR2 as FQNNGV. Deletions cut 2 bases from V and 6 bases from J, with 2 bases between. The CDR3 loop spans 11 amino acids. CDR3 DNA sequence: TGTGCCAGCAGCTTAATCAATGAGCAGTTCTTC. This gives the protein CASSLINEQFF.

The CDR3 is CASSLVSPSGVKTQYF. CDR3 DNA sequence: TGCGCCAGCAGCTTGGTTTCTCCTAGCGGGGTTAAGACCCAGTACTTC. V and J are TRBV5-1 and TRBJ2-5; 9 bases are a match to TRBD2. V trimming: 0 bases; J trimming: 6 bases; junction bases outside the gene matches: 9. This CDR3 is 16 amino acids long. The V gene's germline CDR1 is SGHRS and CDR2 YFSETQ.

This chain connects TRBV6-5 to TRBJ2-3; possibly TRBD2 for D (5 bases). The CDR3 covers 16 residues. CDR1 is MNHEY and CDR2 is SVGAGI in the germline V gene. Trimming left V 3 bases short and J 0 bases short, with 13 bases between. The CDR3 DNA reads TGTGCCAGCAGTTATTATCGAGCGGTGAGCACAGATACGCAGTATTTT. Translation: CASSYYRAVSTDTQYF.

CDR3 nucleotide sequence: TGTGCCAGCAGCGTAGTAGTGAGACCGAACACTGAAGCTTTCTTT. Translating it yields CASSVVVRPNTEAFF. This chain links TRBV9 with TRBJ1-1; D unclear. In germline, CDR1 is SGDLS, CDR2 YYNGEE. The CDR3 totals 15 residues. Trimming cost V 0 bases and J 1 base, with 10 bases left between them.

This clonotype has a handful of counts. The chain carries TRBV19 and TRBJ1-5, with unresolved D. The V gene lost 5 bases and the J gene lost 1 base, with 9 bases spanning the gap. CDR1 and CDR2 from the germline V gene are LNHDA and SQIVND (reference sequence). CDR3 size: 14 residues. The CDR3 protein is CASSRISSNQPQHF. CDR3 bases: TGTGCCAGTAGTCGAATATCGAGCAATCAGCCCCAGCATTTT.

The rearrangement joins TRBV12-3 or TRBV12-4 to TRBJ2-5; D is undetermined. V was shortened by 4 bases and J by 5 bases, with 8 bases between the two germline ends. This CDR3 spans 12 amino acids. CDR3 sequence: CASSSDWETQYF. CDR3 in DNA: TGTGCCAGCAGTTCGGATTGGGAGACCCAGTACTTC.

The CDR3: CASSHRTQYF. In DNA form, the CDR3 reads TGTGCCAGCAGCCATCGGACCCAGTACTTC. The chain joins TRBV3-1 to TRBJ2-5; D not certain. Germline V gene lookup returns CDR1 LGHDT and CDR2 YNNKEL (reference sequence). The CDR3 loop spans 10 amino acids. Trimming pared 3 bases from V and 7 bases from J, leaving 3 bases between.

The J gene is TRBJ1-2, the V gene TRBV5-1, with no clear D. With 0 bases removed from V and 0 bases from J, the gap between germline ends came to 6 bases. CDR1 and CDR2 (germline): SGHRS, YFSETQ. This CDR3 spans 14 amino acids. The CDR3 DNA is TGCGCCAGCAGCTTGGACACCGCTAACTATGGCTACACCTTC. Translating gives CASSLDTANYGYTF.

The J gene is TRBJ1-1, the V gene TRBV5-1; 9 positions agree with TRBD1. The CDR3 is 15 amino acids. The ends lost 4 bases at V and 4 bases at J; junction bases unmatched: 8. Germline lookup yields CDR1 SGHRS and CDR2 YFSETQ. The CDR3 DNA reads as TGCGCCAGCAGCACCCATCAACAGGGGGCCACTGAAGCTTTCTTT. This codes for CASSTHQQGATEAFF.

Here the CDR3 DNA reads TGTGCCAGCAGCTTGGATGGGACAGGGAAGGGCGAGCAGTACTTC. Its translation is CASSLDGTGKGEQYF. The chain uses TRBV5-5 and TRBJ2-7; 9 bases agree with TRBD1. Unmatched junction bases numbered 7, after V lost 0 bases and J lost 6 bases. The CDR3 totals 15 residues. Per germline, CDR1 SGHKS and CDR2 YYEKEE (reference sequence).

This clonotype was detected a few times. The chain combines TRBV11-2 with TRBJ1-6, with D possibly being TRBD1 (5 bases). V dropped 6 bases and J dropped 9 bases, with 15 bases sitting between them. CDR1 is SGHAT and CDR2 is FQNNGV in the germline V gene. The CDR3 covers 14 residues. The CDR3 coding sequence is TGTGCCAGCAGTTATGGGGGGTTTGGTTCACCCCTCCACTTT. Protein product: CASSYGGFGSPLHF.

The gene calls are TRBV20-1 and TRBJ2-7; 15 bases are a match to TRBD2. This CDR3 contains 18 residues. CDR1 and CDR2 (germline): DFQATT, SNEGSKA (reference sequence). This CDR3 is CSALAGLAGGSLTYEQYF. CDR3 DNA sequence: TGCAGCGCGCTCGCGGGACTAGCGGGAGGATCCCTTACCTACGAGCAGTACTTC.

This clonotype was picked up a small number of times. The rearrangement uses TRBV9 and TRBJ1-6; TRBD1 matches 9 bases. Trimming removed 4 bases from V and 7 bases from J; junction bases left unmatched: 6. Germline V gene data show CDR1 as SGDLS and CDR2 as YYNGEE. CDR3 length: 15 amino acids. In DNA, the CDR3 is TGTGCCAGCAGCACCCAGACAGGGGGGAATTCACCCCTCCACTTT. As protein: CASSTQTGGNSPLHF.

This chain links TRBV10-1 with TRBJ2-3, with 11 bases fitting TRBD2. Germline V gives CDR1 WNHNN, CDR2 SYGVQD (reference sequence). V was clipped by 5 bases and J by 8 bases; unmatched bases: 6. The CDR3 sequence is 14 residues long. The CDR3 spells CASSTASGGFTQYF. Here the CDR3 DNA reads TGCGCCAGCAGTACGGCTAGCGGGGGGTTTACGCAGTATTTT.

The genes are TRBV6-6 and TRBJ1-5, with D hard to call. The CDR3 loop spans 15 amino acids. Trimming shortened V by 4 bases and J by 5 bases, and 15 bases separated the two germline ends. Germline V lookup: CDR1 MNHNY, CDR2 SVGAGI (reference sequence). Here the CDR3 DNA reads TGTGCCAGCAGTTCACGAGATGCCCTACATCAGCCCCAGCATTTT. It translates to CASSSRDALHQPQHF.